This T cell receptor beta chain was retrieved from a study of CD8 T cells in Susac syndrome. Turning to the study itself: Within the group of sequenced Susac syndrome patients, more than 5 had active disease and about 8 were in remission. At blood draw, Susac syndrome patients were therapy-naive, on corticosteroids, or on intravenous immunoglobulin alone.

Blood CD8+ and CD4+ T cells underwent high-throughput TCR beta sequencing. Random hexamers were used to reverse transcribe an amount of roughly 0.5 to 1 ug RNA. It was immunoSEQ multiplex PCR that amplified TCR beta CDR3 across 54 Vbeta and 13 Jbeta. TCRdb recomputed calls from the immunoSEQ multiplex PCR reads with MiXCR, one row per CDR3 protein. The top ten hold 0.12% of the sample, which has about 180,000 distinct CDR3 sequences, roughly 92% seen once. V was pared by 2 bases and J by 2 bases, with 10 bases between. The CDR3 length is 14 residues. Germline V CDR1 and CDR2: SGHDN, FVKESK. The J gene is TRBJ2-7, the V gene TRBV14; D possibly corresponds to TRBD1 (6 bases). The specimen sequenced was CD4+ T cells from PBMCs. This TCR was sampled from a human donor with Susac syndrome. CDR3 DNA sequence: TGTGCCAGCAGCCAACCCGACAGGCCCTACGAGCAGTACTTC. As protein: CASSQPDRPYEQYF.